Below, one TCR beta chain is given with its context. The clone's antigen remains unknown. No qualities accompany the bases; no much larger clone lies one base away. This sample was included in a study of ipilimumab plus nivolumab after autologous stem cell transplantation (dated by TCRdb to the early 2020s). General notes on the study: The median number of doses received by trial patients was 5 for ipilimumab and about 8 for nivolumab. Both primary refractory and relapsed disease were represented in the DLBCL cohort, where 18-month progression-free survival was approximately 86% and 30%, respectively. The trial enrolled patients with high-risk diffuse large B cell lymphoma, mature T cell lymphoma, or multiple myeloma undergoing autologous transplant. The intent-to-treat population of the trial was made up of 30 to 35 patients.

Checkpoint therapy was initiated 14 to 28 days after autologous transplant, and ipilimumab was administered at 1 mg/kg intravenously on day 1 of selected weeks. Nivolumab was administered at 3 mg/kg intravenously on day 1 of weeks 1, 4, 7, 10, and every two weeks through week 26. The study was a Phase Ib clinical trial testing combined checkpoint inhibition with ipilimumab and nivolumab as consolidation after autologous stem cell transplantation. Including the terminal cysteine and phenylalanine, the CDR3 comprises 11 residues. Only the CDR3 portion is preserved as DNA: 33 bases, with reading frame beginning at the first base. Deletion took 6 bases off V and 5 bases off J, with a span of 6 bases between the germline ends. Based on the germline V gene, the CDR1 and CDR2 sequences are MNHEY and SVGAGI. Overall study results and their limits: The authors stated that profiles of the T cell receptor repertoire, regulatory T cell phenotype and gut microbiota provided a biologic rationale for studying this approach further. Combined checkpoint inhibition appeared tolerable as post-transplant consolidation, according to the authors' conclusion.

Library preparation was by the immunoSEQ multiplex PCR assay. In its TCRdb copy, this immuneACCESS table keeps in-frame sequences only and misses some clones. Where compared with another copy, unresolved V genes explain less than half of these, and the others have no known cause. The sample includes approximately 80,000 clones, with 83% observed a single time. The ten largest account for 2% to 2.5% of the sample. Sample: PBMCs, taken in a trial of ipilimumab plus nivolumab as post-transplant consolidation. The receptor comes from a male donor with diffuse large B-cell lymphoma. This chain joins TRBV6-5 to TRBJ2-3; the D gene cannot be resolved reliably. The nucleotides read TGTGCCAGCAGACGACGAGATACGCAGTATTTT. It is translated as CASRRRDTQYF.